This record concerns one TCR beta chain sequence. The antigen remains undetermined. The source of the sample is a study of cytomegalovirus exposure and HLA in healthy donors. General study findings and limits: The only immune exposure information that was available was CMV serostatus.

CDR3 length: 16 residues. Unmatched junction bases numbered 2, after V lost 0 bases and J lost 1 base. Germline V gene sequence: CDR1 ENHRY, CDR2 SYGVKD. Vbeta (60) and Jbeta (13) primers were used in the PCR. Here immunoSEQ multiplex PCR was the method, and the copy in TCRdb shows in-frame clones only, minus some. This table holds about 160,000 clones, 75% to 80% found once. The material sequenced was PBMCs. The chain joins TRBV10-3 to TRBJ2-1; TRBD2 matches 8 bases. The clonotype comes from a woman aged 40 to 50 in good health and CMV-seronegative. CDR3 amino acids: CAISESAGGSYNEQFF. The CDR3 DNA reads TGTGCCATCAGTGAGTCGGCGGGGGGATCCTACAATGAGCAGTTCTTC.